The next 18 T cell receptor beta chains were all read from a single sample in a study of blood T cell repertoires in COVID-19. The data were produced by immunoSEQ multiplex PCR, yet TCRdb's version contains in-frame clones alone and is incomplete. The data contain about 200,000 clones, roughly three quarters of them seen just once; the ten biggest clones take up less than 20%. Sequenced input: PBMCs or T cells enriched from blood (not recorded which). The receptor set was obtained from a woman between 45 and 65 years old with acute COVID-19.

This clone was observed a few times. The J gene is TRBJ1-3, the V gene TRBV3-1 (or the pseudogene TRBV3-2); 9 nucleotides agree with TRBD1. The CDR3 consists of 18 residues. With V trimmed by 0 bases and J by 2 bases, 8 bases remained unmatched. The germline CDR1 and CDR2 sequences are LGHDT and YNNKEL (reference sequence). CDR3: CASSQDLRTGVAGNTIYF. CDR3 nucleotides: TGTGCCAGCAGCCAAGATCTTAGGACAGGGGTAGCTGGAAACACCATATATTTT.

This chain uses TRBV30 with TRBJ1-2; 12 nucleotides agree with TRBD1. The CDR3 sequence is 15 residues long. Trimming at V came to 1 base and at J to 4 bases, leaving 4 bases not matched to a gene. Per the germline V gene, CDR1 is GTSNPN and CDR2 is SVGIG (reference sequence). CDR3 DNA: TGTGCCTGGAGTGCAAGGGACAGGGGGCTCTATGGCTACACCTTC. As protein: CAWSARDRGLYGYTF. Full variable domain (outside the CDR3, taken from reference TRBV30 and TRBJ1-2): SQTIHQWPATLVQPVGSPLSLECTVEGTSNPNLYWYRQAAGRGLQLLFYSVGIGQISSEVPQNLSASRPQDRQFILSSKKLLLSDSGFYLCAWSARDRGLYGYTFGSGTRLTVV.

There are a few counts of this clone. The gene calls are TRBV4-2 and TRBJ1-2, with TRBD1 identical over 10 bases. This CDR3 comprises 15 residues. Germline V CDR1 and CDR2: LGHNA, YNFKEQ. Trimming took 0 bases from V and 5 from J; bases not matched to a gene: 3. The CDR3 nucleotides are TGTGCCAGCAGCCAAGACCTGGACAGGGGGTATGGCTACACCTTC. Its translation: CASSQDLDRGYGYTF.

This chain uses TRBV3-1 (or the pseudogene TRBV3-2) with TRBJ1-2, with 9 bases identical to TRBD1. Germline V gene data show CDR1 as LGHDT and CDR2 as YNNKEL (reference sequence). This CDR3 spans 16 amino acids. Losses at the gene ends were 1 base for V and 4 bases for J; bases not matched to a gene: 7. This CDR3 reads CASSQGTGTGSYGYTF. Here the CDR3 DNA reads TGTGCCAGCAGCCAAGGGACGGGGACAGGGTCCTATGGCTACACCTTC.

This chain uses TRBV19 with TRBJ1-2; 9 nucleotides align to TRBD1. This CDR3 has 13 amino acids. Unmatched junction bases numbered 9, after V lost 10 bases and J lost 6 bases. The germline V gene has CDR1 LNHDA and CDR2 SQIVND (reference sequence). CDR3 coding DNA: TGTGCCACCTCCCTACGACAGGGGGATGGCTACACCTTC. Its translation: CATSLRQGDGYTF.

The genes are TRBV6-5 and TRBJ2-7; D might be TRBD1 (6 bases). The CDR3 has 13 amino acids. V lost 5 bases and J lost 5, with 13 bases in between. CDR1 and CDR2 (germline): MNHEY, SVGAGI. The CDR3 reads CASSLKQGDEQYV. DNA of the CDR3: TGTGCCAGCAGTCTAAAACAGGGAGACGAGCAGTACGTC.

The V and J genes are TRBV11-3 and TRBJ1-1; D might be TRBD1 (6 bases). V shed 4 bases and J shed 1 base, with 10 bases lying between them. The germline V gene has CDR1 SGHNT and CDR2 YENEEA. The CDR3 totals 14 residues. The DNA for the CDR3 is TGTGCCAGCAGCTATAGGGGGTCGAACACTGAAGCTTTCTTT. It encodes CASSYRGSNTEAFF. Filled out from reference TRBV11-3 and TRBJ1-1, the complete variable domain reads EAGVVQSPRYKIIEKKQPVAFWCNPISGHNTLYWYLQNLGQGPELLIRYENEEAVDDSQLPKDRFSAERLKGVDSTLKIQPAELGDSAVYLCASSYRGSNTEAFFGQGTRLTVV.

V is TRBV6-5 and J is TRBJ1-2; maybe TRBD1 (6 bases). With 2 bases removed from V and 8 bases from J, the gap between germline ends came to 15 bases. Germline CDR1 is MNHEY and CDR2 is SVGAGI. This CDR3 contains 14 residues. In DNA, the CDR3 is TGTGCCAGCAGTTACGAGGGGGGGAGTAGCGGCTACACCTTC. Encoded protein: CASSYEGGSSGYTF.

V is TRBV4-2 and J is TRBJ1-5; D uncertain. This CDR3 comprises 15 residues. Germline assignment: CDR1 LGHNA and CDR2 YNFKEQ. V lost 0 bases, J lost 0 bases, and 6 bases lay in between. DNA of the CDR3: TGTGCCAGCAGCCAAGAGCGGTATAGCAATCAGCCCCAGCATTTT. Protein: CASSQERYSNQPQHF.

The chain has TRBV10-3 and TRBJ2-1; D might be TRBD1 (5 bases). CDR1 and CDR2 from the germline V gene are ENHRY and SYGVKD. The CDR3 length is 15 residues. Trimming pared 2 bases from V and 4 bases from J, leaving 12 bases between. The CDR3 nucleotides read TGTGCCATCAGTGAGATGGGGCTGAGTTACAATGAGCAGTTCTTC. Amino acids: CAISEMGLSYNEQFF.

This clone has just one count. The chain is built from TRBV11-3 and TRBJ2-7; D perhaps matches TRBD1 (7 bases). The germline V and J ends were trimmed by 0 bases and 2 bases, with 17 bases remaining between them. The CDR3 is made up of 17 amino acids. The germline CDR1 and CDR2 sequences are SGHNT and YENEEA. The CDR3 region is CASSLDRGDSYPYEQYV. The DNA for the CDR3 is TGTGCCAGCAGCTTAGATAGGGGGGACAGTTACCCCTACGAGCAGTACGTC.

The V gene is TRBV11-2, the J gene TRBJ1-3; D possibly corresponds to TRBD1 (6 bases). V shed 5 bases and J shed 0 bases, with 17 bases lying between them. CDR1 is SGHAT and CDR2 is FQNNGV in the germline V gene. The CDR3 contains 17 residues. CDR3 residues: CASSPIEGVSSGNTIYF. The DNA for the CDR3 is TGTGCCAGCAGCCCGATCGAGGGGGTGAGCTCTGGAAACACCATATATTTT.

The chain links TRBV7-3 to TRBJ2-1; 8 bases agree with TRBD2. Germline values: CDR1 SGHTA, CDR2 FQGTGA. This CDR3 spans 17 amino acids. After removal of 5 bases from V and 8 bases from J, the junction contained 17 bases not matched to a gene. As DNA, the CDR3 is TGTGCCAGCAGCCGCCGAGAGGTCGGGGGGGCCGGCCATGAGCAGTTCTTC. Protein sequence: CASSRREVGGAGHEQFF.

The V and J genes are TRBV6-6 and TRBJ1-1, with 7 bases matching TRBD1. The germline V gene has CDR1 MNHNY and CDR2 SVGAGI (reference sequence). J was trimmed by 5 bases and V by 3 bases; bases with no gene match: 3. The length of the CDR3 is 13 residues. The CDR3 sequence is CASSYGGQTEAFF. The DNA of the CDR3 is TGTGCCAGCAGTTATGGGGGACAGACTGAAGCTTTCTTT.

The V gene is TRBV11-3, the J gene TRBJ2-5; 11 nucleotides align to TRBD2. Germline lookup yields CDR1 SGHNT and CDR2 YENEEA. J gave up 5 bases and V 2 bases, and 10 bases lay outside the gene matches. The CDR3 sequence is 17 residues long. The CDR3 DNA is TGTGCCAGCAGCTTATCGCTAGCGGGGGGCCCAGGGGAGACCCAGTACTTC. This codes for CASSLSLAGGPGETQYF.

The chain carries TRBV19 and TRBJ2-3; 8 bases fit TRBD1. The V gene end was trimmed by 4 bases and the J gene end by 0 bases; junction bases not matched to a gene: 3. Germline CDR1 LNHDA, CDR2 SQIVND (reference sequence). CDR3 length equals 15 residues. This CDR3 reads CASSNQGASTDTQYF. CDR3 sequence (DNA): TGTGCCAGTAGTAATCAGGGGGCGAGCACAGATACGCAGTATTTT.

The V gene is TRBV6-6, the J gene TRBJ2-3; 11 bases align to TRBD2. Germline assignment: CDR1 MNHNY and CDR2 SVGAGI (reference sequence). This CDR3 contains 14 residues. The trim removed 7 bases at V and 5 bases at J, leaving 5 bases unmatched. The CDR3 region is CASKTSGGLDTQYF. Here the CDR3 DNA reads TGTGCCAGCAAAACTAGCGGGGGTTTAGATACGCAGTATTTT.

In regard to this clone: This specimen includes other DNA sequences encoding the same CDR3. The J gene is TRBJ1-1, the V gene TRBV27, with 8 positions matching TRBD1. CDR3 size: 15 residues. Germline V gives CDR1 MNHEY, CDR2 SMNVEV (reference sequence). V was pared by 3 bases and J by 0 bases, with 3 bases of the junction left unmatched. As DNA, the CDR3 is TGTGCCAGCAGTTTGGACAGGGCAATGAACACTGAAGCTTTCTTT. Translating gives CASSLDRAMNTEAFF.